This T cell receptor beta chain was sequenced during a study of cytomegalovirus exposure and HLA in healthy donors. The germline gives CDR1 SGHRS, CDR2 YFSETQ. The V and J ends lost 7 bases and 6 bases respectively, with 22 bases between them. The CDR3 is 15 residues long. About this clone: Its antigen remains unknown.

Whole-study results and caveats: 15,000 to 20,000 TCR beta sequences were associated with HLA alleles at 0.05 false discovery rate in a later analysis. The authors assumed roughly uniform sequencing depth across donors for presence/absence analyses. A later analysis showed TCR association rates differing by HLA locus, peaking at DRB1 and lowest at HLA-C.

Primers included in the PCR were 60 Vbeta and 13 Jbeta primers. Assay used: immunoSEQ multiplex PCR; TCRdb lists only in-frame clones, some missing. The repertoire consists of fewer than 250,000 clones, with more than 75% occurring once and the leading ten covering 1.3%. The TCR originated in a human donor in good health. The specimen was PBMCs. The chain is built from TRBV5-1 and TRBJ1-2, with a tentative D call TRBD1 (6 bases). The DNA of the CDR3 is TGCGCCAGCGGAAATTCGGGGGGGCGACCCGATGGCTACACCTTC. This sequence encodes CASGNSGGRPDGYTF.